This T cell receptor beta chain was sequenced for a study of cytomegalovirus exposure and HLA in healthy donors. Study-wide background: Earlier findings included about 120 million unique TCR beta sequences obtained from about 170 million T cells.

The V gene's germline CDR1 is SGHDN and CDR2 FVKESK. V lost 1 base to trimming and J lost 7 bases, with 8 bases between them. The CDR3 consists of 13 residues. A few counts support this clone. Primers for the PCR totalled 60 Vbeta and 13 Jbeta. Sequenced by immunoSEQ multiplex PCR; TCRdb stores in-frame clones only, minus some. Here the sample spans approximately 88,000 clones, around 80% being singletons. The receptor was isolated from a young man in good health and CMV-seropositive. The chain has TRBV14 and TRBJ1-3; TRBD1 is a possible D gene (6 bases). Sequenced input: PBMCs. The CDR3 region has the DNA TGTGCCAGCAGCCAAGCAGGGGTGAACACCATATATTTT. The encoded protein is CASSQAGVNTIYF. Looking up the rest from reference TRBV14 and TRBJ1-3 gives the full variable domain: EAGVTQFPSHSVIEKGQTVTLRCDPISGHDNLYWYRRVMGKEIKFLLHFVKESKQDESGMPNNRFLAERTGGTYSTLKVQPAELEDSGVYFCASSQAGVNTIYFGEGSWLTVV.